The rows below give T cell receptor beta chains drawn from one sample of a study of Graves' ophthalmopathy and Graves' hyperthyroidism. TCRdb reprocessed the multiplex PCR reads with MiXCR, giving one entry per CDR3 protein. The sample holds hundreds of thousands of distinct CDR3 sequences, around 42% seen once. Sequencing used peripheral blood. The receptors were gathered from an adult man with Graves' ophthalmopathy. CDR3s include the opening cysteine and the closing phenylalanine or tryptophan. D genes are given only for firm matches. Rows give clone size only sometimes, using once, few, many, or a class for an expanded clone.

clone_size,d_call,v_call,j_call,cdr3_length,cdr3_aa,cdr3_nt
once,.,TRBV18,TRBJ1-2,13,CASSPDRLDGYTF,TGTGCCAGCTCACCGGACAGATTAGATGGCTACACCTTC
.,TRBD1,TRBV20-1,TRBJ1-1,12,CGRGPGNTEAFF,TGCGGCAGGGGGCCGGGGAACACTGAAGCTTTCTTT
.,.,TRBV28,TRBJ2-2,15,CASSGAVSNTGELFF,TGTGCCAGCAGCGGGGCCGTATCGAACACCGGGGAGCTGTTTTTT
.,.,TRBV2,TRBJ2-2,16,CASSDHRDSMSGELFF,TGTGCCAGCAGTGACCATCGGGACTCCATGTCCGGGGAGCTGTTTTTT
few,.,TRBV7-9,TRBJ1-4,12,CAIGGLNEKLFF,TGTGCCATAGGGGGACTGAATGAAAAACTGTTTTTT
.,.,TRBV9,TRBJ1-1,14,CASSRDAANTEAFF,TGTGCCAGCAGCCGCGACGCCGCGAACACTGAAGCTTTCTTT
.,TRBD2,TRBV7-2,TRBJ2-5,13,CASRLAVQETQYF,TGTGCCAGCAGACTAGCGGTCCAAGAGACCCAGTACTTC
.,.,TRBV6-1,TRBJ1-4,16,CASSGGGAKGNEKLFF,TGTGCCAGCAGTGGAGGGGGAGCGAAGGGTAATGAAAAACTGTTTTTT
.,.,TRBV5-1,TRBJ1-1,13,CASSNPGVTEAFF,TGCGCCAGCAGTAACCCGGGGGTCACTGAAGCTTTCTTT
few,.,TRBV7-2,TRBJ2-7,14,CASSFSPARYEQYF,TGTGCCAGCAGCTTCAGTCCCGCTCGCTACGAGCAGTACTTC
once,TRBD2,TRBV7-9,TRBJ2-5,14,CASSLTGGPETQYF,TGTGCCAGCAGCTTAACGGGAGGGCCAGAGACCCAGTACTTC
.,TRBD1,TRBV5-6,TRBJ1-5,17,CASSYLGQGRVNQPQHF,TGTGCCAGCAGCTATTTGGGACAGGGTAGGGTAAATCAGCCCCAGCATTTT
few,TRBD1,TRBV7-2,TRBJ1-2,15,CASSWGGTGGYGYTF,TGTGCCAGCAGCTGGGGGGGGACAGGGGGGTATGGCTACACCTTC
.,.,TRBV7-9,TRBJ2-7,14,CASSLGSNSYEQYF,TGTGCCAGCAGCTTAGGGTCCAACTCCTACGAGCAGTACTTC
.,.,TRBV6-1,TRBJ1-2,13,CASSLRANYGYTF,TGTGCCAGCAGTTTAAGAGCTAACTATGGCTACACCTTC
.,.,TRBV10-3,TRBJ2-2,14,CAISESQGTGELFF,TGTGCCATCAGTGAGTCGCAGGGAACCGGGGAGCTGTTTTTT
.,.,TRBV11-2,TRBJ2-5,15,CASSLTGPLGETQYF,TGTGCCAGCAGCTTAACAGGGCCTCTGGGGGAGACCCAGTACTTC
many,.,TRBV7-2,TRBJ1-5,15,CASSPRGAAYQPQHF,TGTGCCAGCAGCCCCCGGGGCGCGGCCTATCAGCCCCAGCATTTT
.,.,TRBV4-1,TRBJ2-7,15,CASSPLLDGSYEQYF,TGCGCCAGCAGCCCCCTCCTGGACGGCTCCTACGAGCAGTACTTC
.,.,TRBV7-8,TRBJ2-7,11,CASSIAYEQYF,TGTGCCAGCAGCATCGCCTACGAGCAGTACTTC
few,TRBD1,TRBV12-3/TRBV12-4,TRBJ1-2,14,CASSLREGANGYTF,TGTGCCAGCAGTCTCCGGGAGGGGGCAAATGGCTACACCTTC
.,TRBD2,TRBV6-1,TRBJ2-6,15,CASQRAGAGANVLTF,TGTGCCAGCCAAAGGGCGGGGGCTGGGGCCAACGTCCTGACTTTC
.,.,TRBV20-1,TRBJ2-5,14,CSARERDRQETQYF,TGCAGTGCTAGAGAGCGGGACAGACAAGAGACCCAGTACTTC
.,TRBD2,TRBV10-3,TRBJ2-2,15,CAINPGTTNTGELFF,TGTGCCATCAATCCCGGGACTACCAACACCGGGGAGCTGTTTTTT
.,TRBD1,TRBV2,TRBJ1-2,14,CASSDGQGAHGYTF,TGTGCCAGCAGTGATGGACAGGGGGCACATGGCTACACCTTC
.,TRBD2,TRBV29-1,TRBJ2-5,14,CSSEVGRGGETQYF,TGCAGCAGTGAAGTTGGCCGCGGGGGAGAGACCCAGTACTTC
.,.,TRBV7-9,TRBJ1-1,13,CASEGGQATEAFF,TGTGCCAGCGAGGGGGGGCAGGCGACTGAAGCTTTCTTT
few,TRBD1,TRBV20-1,TRBJ1-1,15,CSAPPGGGGSTEAFF,TGCAGTGCTCCCCCCGGAGGGGGCGGTTCCACTGAAGCTTTCTTT
.,.,TRBV5-8,TRBJ2-7,14,CASSLRGLAYEQYF,TGTGCCAGCAGCTTAAGGGGGTTAGCCTACGAGCAGTACTTC
many,TRBD1,TRBV2,TRBJ1-1,14,CASSWTGGFTEAFF,TGTGCCAGCAGTTGGACAGGGGGCTTCACTGAAGCTTTCTTT
.,.,TRBV20-1,TRBJ2-5,13,CSARNRFKETQYF,TGCAGTGCCAGGAACCGATTCAAAGAGACCCAGTACTTC
.,.,TRBV2,TRBJ2-6,17,CASSASVIRSGANVLTF,TGTGCCAGCAGCGCGTCGGTAATTCGCTCTGGGGCCAACGTCCTGACTTTC
.,.,TRBV2,TRBJ1-3,14,CASSAGRFVDTIYF,TGTGCCAGCAGTGCAGGCCGATTTGTTGACACCATATATTTT
few,.,TRBV4-1,TRBJ1-1,15,CASSQPTAKRTEAFF,TGCGCCAGCAGCCAACCGACAGCTAAAAGGACTGAAGCTTTCTTT
many,.,TRBV2,TRBJ2-5,13,CASAAGIQETQYF,TGTGCCAGCGCGGCGGGTATCCAAGAGACCCAGTACTTC
few,.,TRBV7-8,TRBJ2-3,14,CASSLGARADTQYF,TGTGCCAGCAGCTTGGGGGCCCGGGCAGATACGCAGTATTTT
.,.,TRBV9,TRBJ1-2,15,CASSQGELPGRGYTF,TGTGCCAGCAGCCAAGGGGAGCTTCCAGGGCGTGGCTACACCTTC
many,.,TRBV2,TRBJ1-2,12,CASSEQRYGYTF,TGTGCCAGCAGTGAACAGCGCTATGGCTACACCTTC
.,.,TRBV28,TRBJ2-7,13,CASSSVRAYEQYF,TGTGCCAGCAGTTCGGTCAGGGCCTACGAGCAGTACTTC
few,.,TRBV19,TRBJ2-7,12,CASIRGHYEQYF,TGTGCCAGTATAAGGGGACACTACGAGCAGTACTTC
.,.,TRBV4-1,TRBJ1-5,14,CASSQDNSNQPQHF,TGTGCCAGCAGCCAAGATAACAGCAATCAGCCCCAGCATTTT
.,TRBD1,TRBV29-1,TRBJ1-5,14,CSVAPTGKDQPQHF,TGCAGCGTTGCCCCGACAGGGAAAGATCAGCCCCAGCATTTT
.,.,TRBV19,TRBJ2-2,14,CASSITTALGELFF,TGTGCCAGTAGTATCACAACAGCACTCGGGGAGCTGTTTTTT
.,.,TRBV6-2/TRBV6-3,TRBJ1-1,15,CASSYSISSRVTAFF,TGTGCCAGCAGTTACTCAATCTCTTCGCGGGTCACGGCTTTCTTT
few,.,TRBV19,TRBJ2-7,13,CASKAAVSYEQYF,TGTGCCAGTAAGGCGGCAGTCTCCTACGAGCAGTACTTC
many,.,TRBV20-1,TRBJ2-5,14,CSAGLSGIGETQYF,TGCAGTGCAGGGTTATCAGGGATCGGCGAGACCCAGTACTTC
.,.,TRBV20-1,TRBJ2-5,11,CSASGHQPQYF,TGCAGTGCTAGCGGGCACCAGCCCCAGTACTTC
.,.,TRBV10-3,TRBJ1-1,17,CASSPTDYWTPNTEAFF,TGTGCCAGCAGTCCCACGGACTACTGGACCCCGAACACTGAAGCTTTCTTT
.,.,TRBV20-1,TRBJ2-6,14,CSARDPSGANVLTF,TGCAGTGCTAGAGATCCTTCTGGGGCCAACGTCCTGACTTTC
few,.,TRBV6-5,TRBJ1-3,15,CASSYVQHSGNTIYF,TGTGCCAGCAGTTACGTACAGCACTCTGGAAACACCATATATTTT
.,.,TRBV12-3/TRBV12-4,TRBJ1-4,13,CASSLGFNEKLFF,TGTGCCAGCAGTTTGGGTTTTAATGAAAAACTGTTTTTT
once,.,TRBV7-9,TRBJ1-2,14,CASSPGGGSYGYTF,TGTGCCAGCAGCCCGGGGGGGGGGAGCTATGGCTACACCTTC
.,.,TRBV11-2,TRBJ1-1,14,CASSVEGLRTEAFF,TGTGCCAGCAGCGTCGAGGGGTTAAGGACTGAAGCTTTCTTT
.,TRBD1,TRBV9,TRBJ1-2,14,CASSASTGGYGYTF,TGTGCCAGCAGCGCCTCGACAGGGGGCTATGGCTACACCTTC
.,TRBD1,TRBV9,TRBJ2-2,18,CASSAKSLGQGATGELFF,TGTGCCAGCAGCGCGAAGAGCCTAGGGCAGGGGGCGACCGGGGAGCTGTTTTTT
.,.,TRBV7-9,TRBJ2-5,14,CASSLSDRSETQYF,TGTGCCAGCAGTCTATCCGACAGGTCGGAGACCCAGTACTTC
.,TRBD2,TRBV13,TRBJ2-7,16,CASSPMTSAEDYEQYF,TGTGCCAGCTCACCCATGACTAGCGCGGAAGACTACGAGCAGTACTTC
few,.,TRBV6-2/TRBV6-3,TRBJ2-5,14,CASSFEPGSETQYF,TGTGCCAGCAGTTTTGAACCGGGGAGTGAGACCCAGTACTTC
many,.,TRBV19,TRBJ2-7,12,CASRDTGIEQYF,TGTGCCAGCCGGGATACAGGTATCGAGCAGTACTTC
.,.,TRBV7-9,TRBJ2-7,13,CASRPDSAYEQYF,TGTGCCAGCAGACCGGACTCTGCCTACGAGCAGTACTTC